One T cell receptor (beta chain) is described in this entry. FACS enriched CD8+ TEMRA cells, while bulk CD8+ and CD4+ were negatively isolated. The data derive from a study of CD8 T cells in Susac syndrome. Reverse transcription of roughly 0.45 to 1 ug RNA was performed with random hexamers. Each CDR3 protein is one row after TCRdb ran MiXCR on the immunoSEQ multiplex PCR reads. This table holds 160,000 or so distinct CDR3 sequences, roughly 96% found once. Germline lookup yields CDR1 MNHEY and CDR2 SVGAGI. V was shortened by 5 bases and J by 0 bases, with 11 bases between the two germline ends. The CDR3 is 14 residues long.

This clonotype originated in a human donor with multiple sclerosis. Sequencing used CD8+ T cells from PBMCs. The V call is TRBV6-5, the J call TRBJ2-7; D might be TRBD1 or TRBD2, each matching 5 bases. The DNA of the CDR3 is TGTGCCAGCAGTCCCGAGGGGAGCTCCTACGAGCAGTACTTC. The encoded protein is CASSPEGSSYEQYF.